This is a list of T cell receptor beta chains from one sample in a study of blood T cell dynamics during melanoma immunotherapy. Clones were read by immunoSEQ multiplex PCR, and TCRdb kept only the in-frame ones, dropping some. This sample has about 11,000 clones, with roughly nine tenths found just once. The specimen was blood, collected from a patient treated with checkpoint blockade. All receptors come from a human donor with melanoma. CDR3s include the opening cysteine and the closing phenylalanine or tryptophan. The order of the fields is V gene, J gene, D gene, clone size, CDR3 protein, CDR3 DNA. The D gene is left open where the match is weak. The size field is filled for only some rows; it gives once, few, many or a size class.

V gene: TRBV5-4; J gene: TRBJ1-1; D gene: .; clone size: .; CDR3 protein: CASSFGGEAEAFF; CDR3 DNA: TGTGCCAGCAGCTTCGGGGGAGAGGCTGAAGCTTTCTTT
V gene: TRBV2; J gene: TRBJ2-3; D gene: TRBD1; clone size: .; CDR3 protein: CASSPRQGGTDTQYF; CDR3 DNA: TGTGCCAGCAGTCCCCGACAGGGAGGCACAGATACGCAGTATTTT
V gene: TRBV5-1; J gene: TRBJ1-1; D gene: .; clone size: .; CDR3 protein: CASSLGPTNTEAFF; CDR3 DNA: TGCGCCAGCAGCTTGGGACCTACGAACACTGAAGCTTTCTTT
V gene: TRBV2; J gene: TRBJ1-5; D gene: .; clone size: .; CDR3 protein: CASSEGRPDQPQHF; CDR3 DNA: TGTGCCAGCAGTGAGGGGCGGCCCGATCAGCCCCAGCATTTT
V gene: TRBV10-3; J gene: TRBJ2-3; D gene: .; clone size: .; CDR3 protein: CAISGGDTQYF; CDR3 DNA: TGTGCCATCAGTGGTGGGGATACGCAGTATTTT
V gene: TRBV11-3; J gene: TRBJ2-5; D gene: .; clone size: .; CDR3 protein: CAWALPQETQYF; CDR3 DNA: TGTGCGTGGGCACTACCCCAAGAGACCCAGTACTTC
V gene: TRBV6-4; J gene: TRBJ2-7; D gene: TRBD2; clone size: .; CDR3 protein: CASSDSGGEQYF; CDR3 DNA: TGTGCCAGCAGTGACTCGGGGGGGGAGCAGTACTTC
V gene: TRBV9; J gene: TRBJ1-4; D gene: TRBD1; clone size: .; CDR3 protein: CASSARTGWEEKLFF; CDR3 DNA: TGTGCCAGCAGCGCACGGACAGGGTGGGAAGAAAAACTGTTTTTT
V gene: TRBV10-3; J gene: TRBJ2-3; D gene: .; clone size: .; CDR3 protein: CAIKGLGTTDTQYF; CDR3 DNA: TGTGCCATCAAGGGACTGGGGACGACAGATACGCAGTATTTT
V gene: TRBV15; J gene: TRBJ1-5; D gene: .; clone size: .; CDR3 protein: CATSRARGPDQPQHF; CDR3 DNA: TGTGCCACCAGCAGAGCGAGGGGTCCGGATCAGCCCCAGCATTTT
V gene: TRBV7-9; J gene: TRBJ2-7; D gene: TRBD2; clone size: .; CDR3 protein: CASSPTSGPYEQYF; CDR3 DNA: TGTGCCAGCAGCCCGACTAGCGGCCCTTACGAGCAGTACTTC
V gene: TRBV11-2; J gene: TRBJ2-1; D gene: .; clone size: .; CDR3 protein: CASTPGLYNEQFF; CDR3 DNA: TGTGCCAGCACCCCGGGACTCTACAATGAGCAGTTCTTC
V gene: TRBV5-4; J gene: TRBJ2-1; D gene: TRBD2; clone size: .; CDR3 protein: CASSLGGPSGGTYNEQFF; CDR3 DNA: TGTGCCAGCAGCTTGGGGGGCCCTAGCGGCGGGACCTACAATGAGCAGTTCTTC
V gene: TRBV28; J gene: TRBJ1-2; D gene: .; clone size: .; CDR3 protein: CASSLTDNYGYTF; CDR3 DNA: TGTGCCAGCAGCCTTACAGATAACTATGGCTACACCTTC
V gene: TRBV7-9; J gene: TRBJ2-7; D gene: TRBD2; clone size: few; CDR3 protein: CASSLEASGRPYEQYF; CDR3 DNA: TGTGCCAGCAGCTTAGAGGCTAGCGGGAGGCCCTACGAGCAGTACTTC
V gene: TRBV5-1; J gene: TRBJ2-2; D gene: .; clone size: .; CDR3 protein: CASGRRENTGELFF; CDR3 DNA: TGCGCCAGCGGCCGGCGGGAGAACACCGGGGAGCTGTTTTTT
V gene: TRBV5-1; J gene: TRBJ1-1; D gene: .; clone size: .; CDR3 protein: CASSLLAQGDEAFF; CDR3 DNA: TGCGCCAGCAGCTTGTTGGCCCAAGGGGATGAAGCTTTCTTT
V gene: TRBV5-4; J gene: TRBJ2-7; D gene: TRBD1; clone size: .; CDR3 protein: CASSLFGRGPEQYF; CDR3 DNA: TGTGCCAGCAGCTTGTTCGGCAGGGGGCCCGAGCAGTACTTC
V gene: TRBV5-1; J gene: TRBJ2-7; D gene: TRBD1; clone size: .; CDR3 protein: CASSKRQGQVREQYF; CDR3 DNA: TGCGCCAGCAGCAAAAGACAGGGACAGGTGAGGGAGCAGTACTTC
V gene: TRBV18; J gene: TRBJ1-5; D gene: .; clone size: .; CDR3 protein: CASSPGTRGNQPQHF; CDR3 DNA: TGTGCCAGCTCACCCGGGACCCGGGGGAATCAGCCCCAGCATTTT
V gene: TRBV5-1; J gene: TRBJ1-1; D gene: TRBD1; clone size: .; CDR3 protein: CASSSTGGYTEAFF; CDR3 DNA: TGCGCCAGCAGCTCCACAGGGGGTTACACTGAAGCTTTCTTT